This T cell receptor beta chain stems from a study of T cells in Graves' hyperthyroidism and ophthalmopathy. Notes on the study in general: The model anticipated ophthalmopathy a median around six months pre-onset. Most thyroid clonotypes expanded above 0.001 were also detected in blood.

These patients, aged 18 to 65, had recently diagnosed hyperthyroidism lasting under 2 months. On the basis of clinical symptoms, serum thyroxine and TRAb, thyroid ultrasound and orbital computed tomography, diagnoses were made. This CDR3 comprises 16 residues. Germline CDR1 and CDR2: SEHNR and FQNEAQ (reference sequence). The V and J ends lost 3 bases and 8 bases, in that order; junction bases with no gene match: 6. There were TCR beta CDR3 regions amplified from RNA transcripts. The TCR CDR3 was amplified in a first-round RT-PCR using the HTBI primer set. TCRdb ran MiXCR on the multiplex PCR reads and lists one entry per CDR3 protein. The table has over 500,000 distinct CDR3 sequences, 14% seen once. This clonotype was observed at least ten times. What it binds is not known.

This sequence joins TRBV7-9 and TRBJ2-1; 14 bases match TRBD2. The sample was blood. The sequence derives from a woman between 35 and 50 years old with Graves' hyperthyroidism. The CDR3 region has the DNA TGTGCCAGCAGCTTGATGGGACTAGCGGGAGACGATGAGCAGTTCTTC. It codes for CASSLMGLAGDDEQFF.